The rows below give T cell receptor beta chains drawn from one sample of a study of T-cell memory formation after mild COVID-19. TCRdb re-called the 5' RACE reads through MiXCR, storing one row per CDR3 protein. The profile covers some 410,000 distinct CDR3 sequences, with about 25% appearing a single time and roughly 13% taken by the ten largest. Specimen: PBMCs or a T cell subset sorted from them (not recorded which). All receptors come from an adult woman who had mild COVID-19 (a few samples of this study predate the infection). Cell type and time point are not known. CDR3s include the opening cysteine and the closing phenylalanine or tryptophan. A D gene is named only where the DNA matches it firmly. Some rows have no size entry. The others give once, few or many, or a class for an expanded clone.

clone size,V gene,D gene,J gene,CDR3 protein,CDR3 DNA
-,TRBV29-1,-,TRBJ2-3,CSVPREPGDTQYF,TGCAGCGTGCCTCGGGAGCCAGGGGATACGCAGTATTTT
once,TRBV10-3,-,TRBJ2-7,CAISGQGSDEQYF,TGTGCCATCAGTGGCCAGGGATCAGATGAGCAGTACTTC
few,TRBV4-2,-,TRBJ1-5,CASSQGAGVSNQPQHF,TGTGCCAGCAGCCAAGGGGCAGGAGTTAGCAATCAGCCCCAGCATTTT
few,TRBV12-3/TRBV12-4,TRBD2,TRBJ2-3,CASSSQPGLSTDTQYF,TGTGCCAGCAGTTCTCAGCCGGGACTAAGCACAGATACGCAGTATTTT
-,TRBV29-1,-,TRBJ1-1,CSVDTTQNTEAFF,TGCAGCGTTGACACAACTCAGAACACTGAAGCTTTCTTT
few,TRBV7-6,-,TRBJ2-3,CASSTRPSTDTQYF,TGTGCCAGCAGCACCCGCCCTAGCACAGATACGCAGTATTTT
few,TRBV5-1,-,TRBJ2-7,CASSFSGTSTYEQYF,TGCGCCAGCAGCTTCTCCGGGACGTCCACCTACGAGCAGTACTTC
few,TRBV2,TRBD1,TRBJ1-1,CAISGQGAFTEAFF,TGTGCCATCTCGGGACAGGGGGCATTCACTGAAGCTTTCTTT
-,TRBV6-5,TRBD1,TRBJ1-5,CAGCRGQYVRLNGNQPQHF,TGTGCCGGCTGTAGGGGACAGTATGTTCGCCTTAACGGCAATCAGCCCCAGCATTTT
-,TRBV12-3/TRBV12-4,-,TRBJ2-7,CASSPGGPDYEQYF,TGTGCCAGCAGCCCCGGGGGGCCCGACTACGAGCAGTACTTC
few,TRBV4-1,TRBD1,TRBJ2-7,CASSQVPGTGVSEQYF,TGCGCCAGCAGCCAGGTTCCAGGGACAGGGGTCTCCGAGCAGTACTTC
-,TRBV7-9,TRBD2,TRBJ2-1,CASSLAGTSGLNEQFF,TGTGCCAGCAGTTTAGCCGGGACTAGCGGACTCAATGAGCAGTTCTTC
-,TRBV7-8,-,TRBJ2-7,CASSWQTGTPNEQYF,TGTGCCAGCAGCTGGCAGACAGGAACCCCCAACGAGCAGTACTTC
few,TRBV6-1,TRBD1,TRBJ2-7,CASRRSGTGKYEQYF,TGTGCCAGCAGGCGGTCCGGGACAGGGAAGTACGAGCAGTACTTC
few,TRBV7-2,TRBD2,TRBJ2-1,CASRIAGKNEQFF,TGTGCCAGCAGAATAGCGGGAAAAAATGAGCAGTTCTTC
-,TRBV23-1,-,TRBJ2-7,CASSQPGGGRLAIYEQYF,TGCGCCAGCAGTCAACCAGGGGGCGGGAGACTAGCAATTTACGAGCAGTACTTC
-,TRBV10-3,TRBD1,TRBJ1-2,CAISEGQGAIGYTF,TGTGCCATCAGTGAAGGACAGGGGGCAATCGGCTACACCTTC
-,TRBV9,TRBD2,TRBJ2-1,CASSVRTSGATYNEQFF,TGTGCCAGCAGCGTAAGGACTAGCGGGGCTACCTACAATGAGCAGTTCTTC
-,TRBV12-3/TRBV12-4,-,TRBJ2-5,CASTSLRARWQETQYF,TGTGCCAGCACTTCTCTAAGGGCTAGATGGCAAGAGACCCAGTACTTC
many,TRBV7-7,-,TRBJ2-5,CASSQDLQAPGETQYF,TGTGCTAGCAGCCAGGATTTACAAGCCCCGGGAGAGACCCAGTACTTC
-,TRBV11-2,TRBD2,TRBJ2-1,CASSLGGSGGLNEQFF,TGTGCCAGCAGCTTAGGCGGTAGCGGGGGCCTGAATGAGCAGTTCTTC
-,TRBV4-2,TRBD1,TRBJ2-1,CASSQTLGTGSNEQFF,TGTGCCAGCAGCCAAACCCTCGGGACAGGGAGCAATGAGCAGTTCTTC
-,TRBV5-6,-,TRBJ1-5,CASSKGTPLGNQPQHF,TGTGCCAGCAGCAAAGGGACTCCCCTTGGCAATCAGCCCCAGCATTTT
-,TRBV7-2,-,TRBJ1-1,CASSSLLPVAFF,TGTGCCAGCAGTTCCTTACTGCCGGTGGCTTTCTTT
few,TRBV12-3/TRBV12-4,TRBD1,TRBJ2-5,CASRTGFGETQYF,TGTGCCAGCAGGACAGGGTTCGGGGAGACCCAGTACTTC
few,TRBV29-1,-,TRBJ1-1,CSVGGRGRTEAFF,TGCAGCGTTGGGGGGCGGGGTAGGACTGAAGCTTTCTTT
few,TRBV4-1,-,TRBJ2-5,CASSQEHTQETQYF,TGCGCCAGCAGCCAAGAACACACCCAAGAGACCCAGTACTTC
few,TRBV7-9,TRBD2,TRBJ2-1,CASSPPGTSAYNEQFF,TGTGCCAGCAGCCCTCCCGGGACTAGCGCGTACAATGAGCAGTTCTTC
many,TRBV24-1,TRBD2,TRBJ2-3,CATSDHRGLAGVSDTQYF,TGTGCCACCAGTGACCATAGAGGACTAGCGGGGGTGTCAGATACGCAGTATTTT